This T cell receptor beta chain is from a study of OX40 agonist ivuxolimab in advanced cancers. For this clone: Its specificity is unknown.

Study results and caveats: Dose levels from 0.1 to 3.0 mg/kg saw CD4+ and CD8+ blood T cells expand clonally by week 6. Averaged across samples, CD8+ T cells carried more expanded clones than CD4+ did.

The data were produced by immunoSEQ multiplex PCR, yet TCRdb's version contains in-frame clones alone and is incomplete. The table includes around 63,000 clones, around nine tenths detected once. CDR3 length: 12 residues. Per germline, CDR1 SGHAT and CDR2 FQNNGV. V lost 2 bases, J lost 5 bases, and 6 bases lay in between. This chain links TRBV11-2 with TRBJ2-5; D unclear. This TCR came from an adult with an advanced solid tumor such as melanoma, head and neck, liver or kidney cancer. The sequences come from CD4+ or CD8+ T cells sorted from blood, collected in a trial of the OX40 agonist ivuxolimab. CDR3 in amino acids: CASSLRPETQYF. Here the CDR3 DNA reads TGTGCCAGCAGCTTACGACCGGAGACCCAGTACTTC.